These 26 T cell receptor beta chains share one sample of origin, sequenced in a study of blood T cells in healthy people across ages (dated by TCRdb to the mid-2010s). Libraries were prepared through 5' RACE. The reads were generated on an Illumina HiSeq 2500. The second PCR ran for roughly 7 to 11 cycles and used a J-beta primer mix along with a sample-barcoded 5' primer. TCRdb reran the public reads through fastp at Q25 and MiXCR, keeping productive beta chains. A single entry per CDR3 protein holds the most common genes and DNA from its merged rows. The sample table holds about 780,000 distinct CDR3 sequences, of which roughly 25% were seen once. 3% of the sample rests with the top ten. These records were also assigned to another study, of T cells of mothers and their children.

Material for sequencing was blood. All receptors derive from a boy aged 5-17 years in good health.

This clonotype was observed a handful of times. The V call is TRBV2, the J call TRBJ2-5; 14 positions agree with TRBD2. V lost 10 bases and J lost 5; bases outside the gene matches: 6. This CDR3 is 14 amino acids long. The germline CDR1 and CDR2 sequences are SNHLY and FYNNEI. The CDR3 DNA reads TGTGCCAACTCGGGACTAGCGGGGGCGGAGACCCAGTACTTC. Its protein is CANSGLAGAETQYF.

The chain has TRBV6-1 and TRBJ2-5; 15 nucleotides line up with TRBD2. The CDR3 totals 16 residues. V trimming: 6 bases; J trimming: 7 bases; junction bases outside the gene matches: 9. Per germline, CDR1 MNHNS and CDR2 SASEGT. The CDR3 is CASSPGLAGGSLTQYF. CDR3 nucleotides: TGTGCCAGCAGCCCCGGACTAGCGGGGGGGTCCCTGACCCAGTACTTC.

This clonotype has ten or more counts. The chain recombines TRBV12-3 or TRBV12-4 with TRBJ1-2; possible D gene TRBD1, 6 bases. The CDR3 totals 13 residues. The V gene lost 3 bases and the J gene lost 4 bases, with 9 bases spanning the gap. Written as DNA, the CDR3 is TGTGCCAGCAGTTTTACAGGGTCCTATGGCTACACCTTC. Amino acid sequence: CASSFTGSYGYTF.

V is TRBV7-3 and J is TRBJ2-1; 11 nucleotides match TRBD2. Looked up from germline, CDR1 is SGHTA and CDR2 is FQGTGA. V trimming: 5 bases; J trimming: 4 bases; junction bases outside the gene matches: 4. The CDR3 loop spans 15 amino acids. CDR3 bases: TGTGCCAGCAGCACCTCTAGCGGGGGGTACAATGAGCAGTTCTTC. It is translated as CASSTSSGGYNEQFF.

V is TRBV9 and J is TRBJ2-5, with 8 bases that match TRBD2. This CDR3 spans 16 amino acids. Trimming removed 4 bases from V and 1 base from J; junction bases left unmatched: 9. Germline CDR1 is SGDLS and CDR2 is YYNGEE. The CDR3 spells CASSTGGVSFQETQYF. Written as DNA, the CDR3 is TGTGCCAGCAGCACCGGGGGGGTCAGTTTCCAAGAGACCCAGTACTTC.

The chain employs TRBV2 and TRBJ2-5, with D possibly TRBD2 on 5 matching bases. The end of the DNA aligns better with TRBJ2-1, so the J call may be wrong. The CDR3 runs to 14 residues. CDR1 is SNHLY, CDR2 FYNNEI, per germline. CDR3 nucleotide sequence: TGTGCCAGCAGCGAGGGCCCTATGGGCAATGAGCAGTTCTTC. Protein sequence: CASSEGPMGNEQFF.

The chain combines TRBV21-1 with TRBJ1-4. TRBV21-1 is described as a pseudogene. The length of the CDR3 is 14 residues. For the CDR3, the DNA is TGTGCCAGCAGCAATCACCTAAAGGAGGAAAAACTGTTTTTT. Encoded protein: CASSNHLKEEKLFF.

This chain links TRBV29-1 with TRBJ2-2; the D gene is possibly TRBD1 (5 bases). The CDR3 spans 14 residues. V was clipped by 2 bases and J by 3 bases, with 10 bases between them. CDR1 is SQVTM, CDR2 ANQGSEA, per germline. CDR3 in DNA: TGCAGCGTTGAACCCAGGGATCACACCGGGGAGCTGTTTTTT. It encodes CSVEPRDHTGELFF.

The rearrangement links TRBV5-1 to TRBJ2-1, with a tentative D call TRBD2 (5 bases). V lost 0 bases and J lost 5, with 12 bases in between. CDR3 length equals 15 residues. CDR1 SGHRS and CDR2 YFSETQ come from the germline V gene. CDR3 sequence (DNA): TGCGCCAGCAGCTTGGATCAAGGAGGTAACAATGAGCAGTTCTTC. It translates to CASSLDQGGNNEQFF.

This clonotype was observed a few times. The CDR3 coding sequence is TGTGCCAGCAGCTTGGTAGAAGGGGGCGTTTATGGCTACACCTTC. Amino acid sequence: CASSLVEGGVYGYTF. The chain has TRBV5-5 and TRBJ1-2; 7 bases line up with TRBD1. The CDR3 loop spans 15 amino acids. V dropped 0 bases and J dropped 5; count of bases not matched to a gene: 7. CDR1 is SGHKS, CDR2 YYEKEE, per germline (reference sequence).

This clonotype was counted once. The V call is TRBV5-1, the J call TRBJ1-1; a weak D match, TRBD1 (5 bases). Trimming stripped 4 bases from V and 8 bases from J, with 18 bases between. CDR3 length: 14 residues. Per the germline V gene, CDR1 is SGHRS and CDR2 is YFSETQ. In DNA, the CDR3 is TGCGCCAGCAGCAATGACGGCCAGGGCACCGAAGCTTTCTTT. Translation: CASSNDGQGTEAFF.

This clonotype was counted only a few times. J is TRBJ2-5 and V is TRBV27; TRBD1 matches 11 bases. Trimming removed 0 bases from V and 3 bases from J; junction bases left unmatched: 6. CDR1 is MNHEY and CDR2 is SMNVEV in the germline V gene (reference sequence). The CDR3 extends over 17 amino acids. CDR3 loop: CASSLSADRGREETQYF. CDR3 DNA: TGTGCCAGCAGTTTATCAGCGGACAGGGGGCGGGAAGAGACCCAGTACTTC.

V gene TRBV20-1 combines with J gene TRBJ2-7; tentatively, D is TRBD2 (5 bases). Trimming stripped 3 bases from V and 3 bases from J, with 12 bases between. Germline V CDR1 and CDR2: DFQATT, SNEGSKA (reference sequence). This CDR3 has 13 amino acids. The CDR3 region is CSASEGHYYEQYF. DNA for the CDR3: TGCAGTGCTAGTGAGGGCCACTACTACGAGCAGTACTTC.

The chain combines TRBV4-1 with TRBJ2-2, with TRBD1 as a possible D gene (5 bases). The V end was cut by 0 bases, the J end by 0 bases, with 14 bases between. The germline gives CDR1 MGHRA, CDR2 YSYEKL. The CDR3 is 18 amino acids. The DNA of the CDR3 is TGCGCCAGCAGCCAAGATGGGCAGGGAATCGCGAACACCGGGGAGCTGTTTTTT. It encodes CASSQDGQGIANTGELFF.

This clonotype turned up a few times. The junction departs from germline at one end; a sequencing error may be responsible. V is TRBV3-1 and J is TRBJ2-7; 12 positions match TRBD2. There are 15 residues in the CDR3. Germline V gene data show CDR1 as LGHDT and CDR2 as YNNKEL (reference sequence). The CDR3 DNA reads as TGTGCCAGCAGCCAAGGACTAGCGGGGGCTCCCCATTGTCGGTTC. This encodes CASSQGLAGAPHCRF.

In DNA form, the CDR3 reads TGTGCCAGCAACTTAGGGGTAGCGGGGGCCACAGATACGCAGTATTTT. Translated: CASNLGVAGATDTQYF. The V gene is TRBV28, the J gene TRBJ2-3, with 9 bases that match TRBD2. J lost 2 bases, V lost 7 bases, and 10 bases had no gene match. This CDR3 comprises 16 residues. CDR1 is MDHEN, CDR2 SYDVKM, per germline.

CDR3 sequence: CSVWEDLGDEQFF. CDR3 coding DNA: TGCAGCGTTTGGGAGGACTTAGGCGATGAGCAGTTCTTC. V is TRBV29-1 and J is TRBJ2-5; a possible D gene is TRBD2 (6 bases). The J call may not be correct, given that the DNA end is closer to TRBJ2-1. The CDR3 has 13 residues. The germline CDR1 and CDR2 sequences are SQVTM and ANQGSEA.

In its sample, this clonotype was seen a few times. The chain is built from TRBV7-6 and TRBJ2-5, with 7 bases identical to TRBD1. The assigned J gene may be wrong: the sequence end matches TRBJ2-7 better. Germline V CDR1 and CDR2: SGHVS, FNYEAQ. This CDR3 contains 14 residues. This CDR3 is CASSLPPGGYEQYF. Written as DNA, the CDR3 is TGTGCCAGCAGCTTACCTCCAGGGGGCTACGAGCAGTACTTC.

The chain carries TRBV5-1 and TRBJ2-5, with unresolved D. The better agreement between TRBJ2-7 and the DNA end casts doubt on the J call. There are 13 residues in the CDR3. CDR1 is SGHRS, CDR2 YFSETQ, per germline. This chain's CDR3 is CASSIQYPYEQYF. The CDR3 nucleotides read TGCGCCAGCAGTATACAGTACCCCTACGAGCAGTACTTC.

The rearrangement joins TRBV20-1 to TRBJ2-7; no firm D call. CDR3 length equals 14 residues. Per germline, CDR1 DFQATT and CDR2 SNEGSKA (reference sequence). V dropped 0 bases and J dropped 0 bases, with 9 bases sitting between them. The CDR3 here is CSARDKAASYEQYF. The CDR3 coding sequence is TGCAGTGCTAGAGACAAGGCGGCCTCCTACGAGCAGTACTTC.

V usage is TRBV20-1 and J usage is TRBJ2-2, with D unresolved. Trimming pared 0 bases from V and 1 base from J, leaving 15 bases between. Germline V gene lookup returns CDR1 DFQATT and CDR2 SNEGSKA (reference sequence). The CDR3 is 17 residues long. The CDR3 here is CSARDHWSLGNTGELFF. CDR3 nucleotide sequence: TGCAGTGCTAGAGATCATTGGAGTCTGGGGAACACCGGGGAGCTGTTTTTT.

To note about this clonotype: Germline is not matched at one junction end, which may reflect a read error. This chain uses TRBV6-5 with TRBJ2-5; the D gene could be TRBD1 or TRBD2 (5 bases each). CDR3 length: 13 residues. Looked up from germline, CDR1 is MNHEY and CDR2 is SVGAGI. In nucleotides, the CDR3 is TGTGCCAGCAGGGGGACCATCCAAGAGAACCAGTACTTC. This codes for CASRGTIQENQYF.

The chain joins TRBV6-1 to TRBJ1-5, with TRBD1 matching 7 bases. Germline assignment: CDR1 MNHNS and CDR2 SASEGT. With V trimmed by 8 bases and J by 1 base, 5 bases remained unmatched. The length of the CDR3 is 14 residues. This CDR3 is CASVWGQSNQPQHF. In nucleotides, the CDR3 is TGTGCCAGCGTATGGGGACAGAGCAATCAGCCCCAGCATTTT.

Details on this clonotype: The junction shows a germline mismatch at one end, possibly a read error. The CDR3 sequence is CASSLAGEETLYF. The DNA of the CDR3 is TGTGCCAGCAGCCTAGCGGGGGAAGAGACCCTGTACTTC. The chain is built from TRBV11-3 and TRBJ2-5, with 10 nucleotides matching TRBD2. The CDR3 loop spans 13 amino acids. Germline loops: CDR1 SGHNT, CDR2 YENEEA. Combining the CDR3 with reference TRBV11-3 and TRBJ2-5 gives the whole variable domain EAGVVQSPRYKIIEKKQPVAFWCNPISGHNTLYWYLQNLGQGPELLIRYENEEAVDDSQLPKDRFSAERLKGVDSTLKIQPAELGDSAVYLCASSLAGEETLYFGPGTRLLVL.

The chain recombines TRBV15 with TRBJ1-6; TRBD1 is a possible D gene (5 bases). V lost 0 bases and J 7 bases, leaving 7 bases between the germline ends. Germline-derived CDR1 and CDR2 are LNHNV and YYDKDF (reference sequence). This CDR3 is built from 14 residues. The CDR3 coding sequence is TGTGCCACCAGCAGAGATCGGGGGAATTCACCCCTCCACTTT. It specifies CATSRDRGNSPLHF.

In this sample, this clonotype turned up a few times. The chain has TRBV4-1 and TRBJ1-4, with D unclear. The CDR3 spans 15 residues. Germline lookup yields CDR1 MGHRA and CDR2 YSYEKL. With 3 bases removed from V and 0 bases from J, the gap between germline ends came to 8 bases. The DNA for the CDR3 is TGCGCCAGCAGCCAGACCGACACAACTAATGAAAAACTGTTTTTT. Protein: CASSQTDTTNEKLFF.